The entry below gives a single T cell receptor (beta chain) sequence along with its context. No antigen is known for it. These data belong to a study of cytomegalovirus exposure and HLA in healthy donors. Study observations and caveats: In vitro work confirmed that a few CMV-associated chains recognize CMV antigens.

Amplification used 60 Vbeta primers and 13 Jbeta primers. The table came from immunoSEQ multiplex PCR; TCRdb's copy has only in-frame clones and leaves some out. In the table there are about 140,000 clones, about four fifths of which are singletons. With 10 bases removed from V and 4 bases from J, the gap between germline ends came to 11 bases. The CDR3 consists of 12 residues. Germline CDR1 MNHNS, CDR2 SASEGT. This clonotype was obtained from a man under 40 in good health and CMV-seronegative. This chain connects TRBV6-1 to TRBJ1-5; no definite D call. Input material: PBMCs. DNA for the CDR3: TGTGCCACCCAGAGAGGAAATCAGCCCCAGCATTTT. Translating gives CATQRGNQPQHF.